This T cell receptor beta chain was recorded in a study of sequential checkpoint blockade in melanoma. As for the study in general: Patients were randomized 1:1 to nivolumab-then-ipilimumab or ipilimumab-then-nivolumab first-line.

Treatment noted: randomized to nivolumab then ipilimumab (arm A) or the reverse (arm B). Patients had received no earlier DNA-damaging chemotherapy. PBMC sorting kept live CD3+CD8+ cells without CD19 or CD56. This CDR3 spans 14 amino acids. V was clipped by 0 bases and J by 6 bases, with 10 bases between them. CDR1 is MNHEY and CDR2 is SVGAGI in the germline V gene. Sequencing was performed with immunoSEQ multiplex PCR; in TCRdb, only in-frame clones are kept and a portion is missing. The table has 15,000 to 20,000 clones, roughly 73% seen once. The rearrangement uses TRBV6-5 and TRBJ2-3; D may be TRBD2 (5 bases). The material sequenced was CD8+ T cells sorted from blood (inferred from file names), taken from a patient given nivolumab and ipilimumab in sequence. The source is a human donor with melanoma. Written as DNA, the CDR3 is TGTGCCAGCAGTTACTCGTCGCCGGGGGATACGCAGTATTTT. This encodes CASSYSSPGDTQYF.